One and the same sample provided the 12 T cell receptor beta chains below, sequenced in a study of cytomegalovirus exposure and HLA in healthy donors. The PCR had 60 Vbeta and 13 Jbeta primers. TCRdb keeps only in-frame clones here, not all; method: immunoSEQ multiplex PCR. The sample has 150,000 to 200,000 clones, approximately 88% seen once. Sequenced input: PBMCs. The receptors shown here come from a woman aged 18-30 years in good health and CMV-seronegative.

V and J are TRBV30 and TRBJ1-1, with 7 bases aligning to TRBD1. V dropped 1 base and J dropped 2; count of bases not matched to a gene: 1. CDR1 GTSNPN and CDR2 SVGIG come from the germline V gene (reference sequence). The CDR3 length is 13 residues. The CDR3 loop reads CAWSGDSNTEAFF. The DNA of the CDR3 is TGTGCCTGGAGTGGGGACAGCAACACTGAAGCTTTCTTT.

The rearrangement links TRBV4-1 to TRBJ1-5; 9 nucleotides align to TRBD1. The CDR3 has 14 amino acids. The V segment lost 6 bases and the J segment 7 bases; nucleotides outside the gene matches: 7. Looked up from germline, CDR1 is MGHRA and CDR2 is YSYEKL. The CDR3 spells CASRAPGQGQPQHF. CDR3 nucleotide sequence: TGCGCCAGCAGGGCTCCGGGACAGGGCCAGCCCCAGCATTTT.

This clone occurred a few times. This chain links TRBV6-6 with TRBJ1-1; D gene ambiguous. The CDR3 has 12 residues. V lost 0 bases, J lost 8 bases, and 7 bases lay in between. CDR1 and CDR2 (germline): MNHNY, SVGAGI (reference sequence). CDR3 coding DNA: TGTGCCAGCAGTTACTCGCGGGCGGAAGCTTTCTTT. Protein: CASSYSRAEAFF.

The V gene is TRBV25-1, the J gene TRBJ2-3, with D perhaps TRBD1 (6 bases). This CDR3 spans 15 amino acids. Germline V gene data show CDR1 as MGHDK and CDR2 as SYGVNS. V was trimmed by 1 base and J by 3 bases, leaving 11 bases between them. Written as DNA, the CDR3 is TGTGCCAGCAGTGAATGGAAAGGGGGAACAGATACGCAGTATTTT. Amino acid sequence: CASSEWKGGTDTQYF. Full variable domain (remainder filled in from reference TRBV25-1 and TRBJ2-3): EADIYQTPRYLVIGTGKKITLECSQTMGHDKMYWYQQDPGMELHLIHYSYGVNSTEKGDLSSESTVSRIRTEHFPLTLESARPSHTSQYLCASSEWKGGTDTQYFGPGTRLTVL.

This clone showed up just a few times. The V call is TRBV4-2, the J call TRBJ1-2, with D maybe TRBD1 (6 bases). With 0 bases removed from V and 4 bases from J, the gap between germline ends came to 15 bases. CDR1 is LGHNA and CDR2 is YNFKEQ in the germline V gene. The CDR3 has 16 residues. CDR3 nucleotide sequence: TGTGCCAGCAGCCAAGATAGCTCCGGGACAAGCTATGGCTACACCTTC. Translating gives CASSQDSSGTSYGYTF.

This sequence joins TRBV5-6 and TRBJ2-3; 8 bases are shared with TRBD1. Germline-derived CDR1 and CDR2 are SGHDT and YYEEEE. The CDR3 is 16 residues long. V lost 3 bases, J lost 2 bases, and 8 bases stayed unmatched. The CDR3 region is CASSSLDRAPTDTQYF. In DNA, the CDR3 is TGTGCCAGCAGCTCCCTGGACAGGGCCCCCACAGATACGCAGTATTTT.

This chain uses TRBV6-1 with TRBJ1-2, with D uncertain. Germline CDR1 MNHNS, CDR2 SASEGT. The germline V and J ends were trimmed by 6 bases and 0 bases, with 11 bases remaining between them. The CDR3 is 14 residues long. This CDR3 reads CASRATRSNYGYTF. The CDR3 DNA is TGTGCCAGCAGGGCAACAAGATCTAACTATGGCTACACCTTC.

This clone was seen more than once but under ten times. The J gene is TRBJ1-5, the V gene TRBV30, with 9 bases fitting TRBD1. The CDR3 has 13 amino acids. The junction had 1 base not matched to a gene; V was cut back by 5 bases and J by 2 bases. Germline V gene lookup returns CDR1 GTSNPN and CDR2 SVGIG (reference sequence). The chain's CDR3 is CAWDRGGNQPQHF. The CDR3 DNA follows: TGTGCCTGGGACAGGGGGGGCAATCAGCCCCAGCATTTT.

The chain is built from TRBV5-4 and TRBJ1-6, with D tentatively TRBD1 (5 bases). Germline lookup yields CDR1 SGHNT and CDR2 YYREEE (reference sequence). V shed 3 bases and J shed 0 bases, with 13 bases lying between them. CDR3 size: 17 residues. CDR3 amino acids: CASSWGGDSSYNSPLHF. The CDR3 DNA reads as TGTGCCAGCAGCTGGGGAGGGGATAGCTCCTATAATTCACCCCTCCACTTT.

This clone was found once. The chain recombines TRBV7-2 with TRBJ1-4, with D possibly TRBD1 on 5 matching bases. The germline V gene encodes CDR1 SGHTA and CDR2 FQGNSA. The CDR3 contains 15 residues. Trimming shortened V by 6 bases and J by 5 bases, and 16 bases separated the two germline ends. The CDR3 coding sequence is TGTGCCAGCAGGGAAATGGGGGGATACAATGAAAAACTGTTTTTT. Protein sequence: CASREMGGYNEKLFF. Filled out from reference TRBV7-2 and TRBJ1-4, the complete variable domain reads GAGVSQSPSNKVTEKGKDVELRCDPISGHTALYWYRQSLGQGLEFLIYFQGNSAPDKSGLPSDRFSAERTGGSVSTLTIQRTQQEDSAVYLCASREMGGYNEKLFFGSGTQLSVL.

The chain has TRBV5-1 and TRBJ2-3; a weak D match, TRBD2 (6 bases). The CDR3 runs 15 residues. Trimming pared 4 bases from V and 5 bases from J, leaving 17 bases between. Germline assignment: CDR1 SGHRS and CDR2 YFSETQ. The CDR3 reads CASSGVGGVLDTQYF. CDR3 sequence (DNA): TGCGCCAGCAGCGGAGTTGGCGGGGTACTAGATACGCAGTATTTT.

The genes are TRBV6-1 and TRBJ2-4; 9 nucleotides match TRBD2. Germline V gene data show CDR1 as MNHNS and CDR2 as SASEGT. CDR3 length: 21 residues. Germline trimming cut 0 bases from V and 0 bases from J; bases unmatched to any gene: 15. The CDR3 coding sequence is TGTGCCAGCAGTGAAGCTACCCTCGGGACTAGCCCCATTTCAGCCAAAAACATTCAGTACTTC. It translates to CASSEATLGTSPISAKNIQYF.